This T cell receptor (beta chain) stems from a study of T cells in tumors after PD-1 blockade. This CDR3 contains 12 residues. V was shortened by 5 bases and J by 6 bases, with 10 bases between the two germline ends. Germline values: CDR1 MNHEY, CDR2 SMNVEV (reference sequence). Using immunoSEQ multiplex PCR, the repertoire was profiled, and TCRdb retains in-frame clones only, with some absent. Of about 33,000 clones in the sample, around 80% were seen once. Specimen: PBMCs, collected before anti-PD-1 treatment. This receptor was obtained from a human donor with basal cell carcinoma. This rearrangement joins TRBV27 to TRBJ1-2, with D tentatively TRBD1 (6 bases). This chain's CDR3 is CASSAQGNGYTF. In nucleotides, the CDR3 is TGTGCCAGCAGTGCACAGGGAAATGGCTACACCTTC.